This T cell receptor beta chain was profiled in a study of breast tumors, draining lymph nodes, adjacent tissues. Points from the study as a whole: Luminal-like breast cancer showed significantly higher tumor–nontumor repertoire similarity than basal-like. That most tumor T cells come from lymph nodes remained unproven. Most tumor T cells seemingly derive from lymph node, then expand in tumor. Tumor repertoires ranked between lymph nodes and nontumor tissue in diversity, with V and J gene preferences.

The lymph nodes were axillary draining lymph nodes from breast cancer patients. This clonotype was picked up many times. Its antigen is as yet unknown. One entry per CDR3 protein results from TCRdb running MiXCR on the multiplex PCR reads. Found here are about 200,000 distinct CDR3 sequences, around 35% of them singletons; the top ten hold 3% to 4%. Trimming cost V 2 bases and J 4 bases, with 15 bases left between them. Germline loops: CDR1 SGHVS, CDR2 FQNEAQ. The CDR3 is made up of 16 amino acids. Sequencing was carried out using axillary lymph node tissue. The chain joins TRBV7-8 to TRBJ2-1; D perhaps matches TRBD2 (6 bases). This receptor was identified in a female donor with breast cancer. Some clones in this sample may be carry-over from other donors' samples. Written as DNA, the CDR3 is TGTGCCAGCAGCTTACGGGGGTGGGGGAATTACAATGAGCAGTTCTTC. It is translated as CASSLRGWGNYNEQFF.